The entry that follows covers one T cell receptor beta chain sequence. Its matching antigen is unknown. Libraries were prepared by immunoSEQ multiplex PCR; TCRdb keeps only in-frame clonotypes and omits some of them. This repertoire shows just over 150,000 clones, roughly 87% found once; its top ten account for around 13%. Germline V gives CDR1 SNHLY, CDR2 FYNNEI. This CDR3 is built from 13 residues. Trimming cost V 7 bases and J 4 bases, with 11 bases left between them. The time point: blood 2 weeks post-SBRT. Treatment defined: 15 Gy SBRT to primary tumor, nephrectomy 4 weeks later. Serial blood draws occurred at baseline and 2 and 4 weeks post-SBRT. The sample originates from a study of radiation and T cells in renal cell carcinoma. Study conclusions and caveats: In blood, top tumor clones expanded by 2 weeks, shrinking by 4.

The sequencing here drew on blood, taken from a patient whose treatment included radiotherapy and nephrectomy. The sequence derives from a woman aged 45-59 years with renal cell carcinoma. V and J are TRBV2 and TRBJ1-5; D might be TRBD1 (5 bases). CDR3 coding DNA: TGTGCCAGCAAGGGGACCGCAAATCAGCCCCAGCATTTT. This codes for CASKGTANQPQHF.